Listed here is a single TCR beta chain. These data are taken from a study of control samples from healthy donors and cancer patients. TCRdb's table, derived via immunoSEQ multiplex PCR, lists solely in-frame clones and lacks some. This sample has 100,000 to 150,000 clones, with roughly 84% found just once. The ends were cut back, 2 bases at V and 0 bases at J, with 17 bases in the middle. The CDR3 totals 18 residues. Germline lookup yields CDR1 SGHKS and CDR2 YYEKEE (reference sequence). This chain uses TRBV5-5 with TRBJ1-4, with D perhaps matching TRBD1 (5 bases). Sequenced material: blood. This clonotype was sampled from a young man in good health. CDR3 protein: CASSFSSGDRTTNEKLFF. The CDR3 DNA sequence: TGTGCCAGCAGCTTCTCGTCCGGGGACCGGACAACTAATGAAAAACTGTTTTTT.